The 5 T cell receptor beta chains reported below all come from one sample, sequenced in a study of blood T cell repertoires in COVID-19. Sequenced by immunoSEQ multiplex PCR; TCRdb stores in-frame clones only, minus some. The sample shows about 220,000 clones, more than 65% of them seen only once. Sequencing input: peripheral blood. The receptors were sampled from a woman older than 75 with acute or convalescent COVID-19.

A single count supports this clone. The chain has TRBV6-1 and TRBJ2-1, with TRBD1 matching over 8 bases. This CDR3 has 14 residues. CDR1 and CDR2 from the germline V gene are MNHNS and SASEGT. V shed 3 bases and J 8 bases; nucleotides not matched to a gene: 6. CDR3 sequence reads: CASSDDRGEDEQFF. DNA for the CDR3: TGTGCCAGCAGTGACGACAGGGGCGAGGATGAGCAGTTCTTC.

In its sample, this clone was seen a few times. This chain joins TRBV5-3 and TRBJ2-4, with a possible D match to TRBD1 (6 bases). TRBV5-3 is classed as an ORF, of uncertain function. With 2 bases removed from V and 2 bases from J, the gap between germline ends came to 8 bases. This CDR3 region has 14 residues. The CDR3 loop reads CARSFRDTKNIQYF. CDR3 sequence (DNA): TGTGCCAGAAGCTTCCGGGACACCAAAAACATTCAGTACTTC.

The CDR3 nucleotides read TGTGCCATCAGCGTGGGGCAAGGGTCCCTGGGGAATGAGCAGTTCTTC. Translating gives CAISVGQGSLGNEQFF. V and J are TRBV10-3 and TRBJ2-1, with D possibly TRBD1 on 5 matching bases. The V gene's germline CDR1 is ENHRY and CDR2 SYGVKD. CDR3 length equals 16 residues. Trimming stripped 6 bases from V and 7 bases from J, with 22 bases between.

The chain employs TRBV28 and TRBJ1-2; 8 positions agree with TRBD1. Trimming took 7 bases from V and 8 from J; bases not matched to a gene: 15. This CDR3 spans 15 amino acids. From germline, CDR1 is MDHEN and CDR2 SYDVKM. DNA for the CDR3: TGTGCCAGCACCTCACCCCCGACAGGGGTTGGGGGCTACACCTTC. It encodes CASTSPPTGVGGYTF.

This clone was seen a single time. The chain joins TRBV7-8 to TRBJ2-7; a weak D match, TRBD2 (7 bases). The CDR3 loop spans 17 amino acids. CDR1 is SGHVS and CDR2 is FQNEAQ in the germline V gene. V was shortened by 0 bases and J by 3 bases, with 18 bases between the two germline ends. DNA for the CDR3: TGTGCCAGCAGCTTAGCGGGCGGGGGCTCTTTTGTCTACGAGCAGTACTTC. It yields the protein CASSLAGGGSFVYEQYF. The complete variable domain, with remaining parts taken from reference TRBV7-8 and TRBJ2-7, reads GAGVSQSPRYKVAKRGQDVALRCDPISGHVSLFWYQQALGQGPEFLTYFQNEAQLDKSGLPSDRFFAERPEGSVSTLKIQRTQQEDSAVYLCASSLAGGGSFVYEQYFGPGTRLTVT.